The subject of this entry is one T cell receptor beta chain. This sample is drawn from a study of blood T cell repertoires in COVID-19. In the study overall: From T cells, B-cell-depleted T cells, or PBMCs came the material, which was cDNA or gDNA.

Some clones are missing from TCRdb's copy, which holds only in-frame ones; the method was immunoSEQ multiplex PCR. The table has some 250,000 clones, 70% to 90% seen once. This sequence was found in a woman between 65 and 79 years old with active or convalescent COVID-19. What was sequenced was peripheral blood.

The CDR3 loop reads CASSEALGGEQYF. The DNA of the CDR3 is TGTGCCAGCAGTGAAGCGCTAGGGGGCGAGCAGTACTTC. This chain connects TRBV2 to TRBJ2-7, with D possibly TRBD1 on 6 matching bases. The CDR3 has 13 residues. V shed 0 bases and J shed 6 bases, with 9 bases lying between them. CDR1 SNHLY and CDR2 FYNNEI come from the germline V gene.